The 30 T cell receptor beta chains given below trace back to one sample, sequenced in a study of Ad26.COV2.S vaccination and SARS-CoV-2 variants. As to treatment: roughly 19 received Ad26.COV2.S at low or high dose, single or two shots; 5 received placebo; per-sample allocation not given. The study sampled participants on day 63 after the first vaccine or placebo injection. TCRdb keeps only in-frame clones here, not all; method: immunoSEQ multiplex PCR. The sample has over 200,000 clones; 88% are singletons. The input for sequencing was peripheral blood, taken in a trial of Ad26.COV2.S vaccine versus placebo. Receptor source: a person between 18 and 60 years old who received the Ad26.COV2.S COVID-19 vaccine or a placebo.

V gene TRBV6-2 or TRBV6-3 combines with J gene TRBJ2-2; TRBD2 aligns across 14 bases. CDR1 is MNHEY and CDR2 is SVGEGT in the germline V gene. This CDR3 comprises 16 residues. With 4 bases clipped from V and 6 bases from J, the junction kept 4 bases outside the gene matches. The CDR3 spells CASSSGLAGVAGELFF. As DNA, the CDR3 is TGTGCCAGCAGTTCGGGACTAGCGGGAGTTGCCGGGGAGCTGTTTTTT.

V gene TRBV19 combines with J gene TRBJ1-4; D possibly corresponds to TRBD1 (5 bases). Germline assignment: CDR1 LNHDA and CDR2 SQIVND (reference sequence). The CDR3 spans 13 residues. Trimming shortened V by 3 bases and J by 8 bases, and 10 bases separated the two germline ends. The CDR3 spells CASSIRGSEKLFF. CDR3 DNA: TGTGCCAGTAGTATTAGGGGATCCGAAAAACTGTTTTTT. Supplemented by reference TRBV19 and TRBJ1-4, the full variable domain reads DGGITQSPKYLFRKEGQNVTLSCEQNLNHDAMYWYRQDPGQGLRLIYYSQIVNDFQKGDIAEGYSVSREKKESFPLTVTSAQKNPTAFYLCASSIRGSEKLFFGSGTQLSVL.

This clone was recorded once. This chain links TRBV30 with TRBJ1-2; no clear D. Germline-derived CDR1 and CDR2 are GTSNPN and SVGIG (reference sequence). The CDR3 has 14 amino acids. Trimming left V 0 bases short and J 0 bases short, with 8 bases between. This chain's CDR3 is CAWSVHTANYGYTF. CDR3 sequence (DNA): TGTGCCTGGAGTGTACATACAGCTAACTATGGCTACACCTTC.

V and J are TRBV4-1 and TRBJ1-1; 10 bases line up with TRBD1. CDR1 and CDR2 from the germline V gene are MGHRA and YSYEKL. With V trimmed by 1 base and J by 2 bases, 1 base remained unmatched. The CDR3 is 15 residues long. CDR3 protein: CASSQGDRGNTEAFF. CDR3 nucleotides: TGCGCCAGCAGCCAAGGGGACAGGGGCAACACTGAAGCTTTCTTT.

This chain joins TRBV30 and TRBJ2-3; 8 bases align to TRBD1. The CDR3 is 12 amino acids. Germline CDR1 reads GTSNPN; CDR2 reads SVGIG (reference sequence). J was trimmed by 4 bases and V by 5 bases; bases with no gene match: 2. The CDR3 loop reads CAWAGGADTQYF. The CDR3 DNA reads TGTGCCTGGGCAGGGGGCGCAGATACGCAGTATTTT. The variable domain in full, with the rest retrieved from reference TRBV30 and TRBJ2-3, is SQTIHQWPATLVQPVGSPLSLECTVEGTSNPNLYWYRQAAGRGLQLLFYSVGIGQISSEVPQNLSASRPQDRQFILSSKKLLLSDSGFYLCAWAGGADTQYFGPGTRLTVL.

The chain links TRBV2 to TRBJ1-1, with 7 bases aligning to TRBD1. V lost 6 bases and J lost 6; bases outside the gene matches: 10. CDR1 SNHLY and CDR2 FYNNEI come from the germline V gene. The CDR3 is 14 residues long. In DNA form, the CDR3 reads TGTGCCAGCAGAATCGGGACAGCCTACCCTGAAGCTTTCTTT. Amino acid sequence: CASRIGTAYPEAFF.

This clone has a single count. The gene calls are TRBV28 and TRBJ1-1; D possibly corresponds to TRBD1 (6 bases). The CDR3 loop spans 13 amino acids. The V gene lost 6 bases and the J gene lost 4 bases, with 12 bases spanning the gap. In germline, CDR1 is MDHEN, CDR2 SYDVKM. For the CDR3, the DNA is TGTGCCAGCAGAAAGGGGGGCGGCACTGAAGCTTTCTTT. This sequence encodes CASRKGGGTEAFF.

This clone was counted once. This rearrangement joins TRBV6-6 to TRBJ1-5; tentatively, D is TRBD1 (6 bases). The germline V gene encodes CDR1 MNHNY and CDR2 SVGAGI (reference sequence). The CDR3 sequence is 16 residues long. The V and J ends lost 2 bases and 0 bases respectively, with 11 bases between them. The CDR3 spells CASSYRDNHSNQPQHF. CDR3 DNA sequence: TGTGCCAGCAGTTACCGGGACAACCATAGCAATCAGCCCCAGCATTTT.

The chain uses TRBV2 and TRBJ2-7; 12 nucleotides line up with TRBD1. The J segment lost 6 bases and the V segment lost 3 bases, leaving 6 bases of the junction unmatched. CDR1 is SNHLY and CDR2 is FYNNEI in the germline V gene. This CDR3 has 15 residues. In DNA form, the CDR3 reads TGTGCCAGCAGTGAGGCCGGGACAGGGGGCTTCGAGCAGTACTTC. It encodes CASSEAGTGGFEQYF.

The chain uses TRBV28 and TRBJ1-1; D possibly corresponds to TRBD1 (5 bases). This CDR3 comprises 16 residues. Trimming left V 1 base short and J 10 bases short, with 22 bases between. Per the germline V gene, CDR1 is MDHEN and CDR2 is SYDVKM. The DNA for the CDR3 is TGTGCCAGCAGTTTATATGGCCTTATGGGGGTCCTAGGAGCTTTCTTT. Its translation is CASSLYGLMGVLGAFF.

The V gene is TRBV6-4, the J gene TRBJ2-3, with no clear D. The CDR3 is made up of 14 amino acids. V was clipped by 6 bases and J by 2 bases, with 12 bases between them. Germline V gives CDR1 MRHNA, CDR2 SNTAGT. The CDR3 nucleotides are TGTGCCAGCAGCCCCACCAACCCCACAGATACGCAGTATTTT. Its translation is CASSPTNPTDTQYF.

J is TRBJ2-2 and V is TRBV7-9; either TRBD1 or TRBD2 may supply D (5 bases each). Trimming shortened V by 4 bases and J by 2 bases, and 14 bases separated the two germline ends. The germline V gene encodes CDR1 SEHNR and CDR2 FQNEAQ (reference sequence). This CDR3 has 16 residues. CDR3 DNA: TGTGCCAGCAGCTCCTTCAGGGAGATCAACACCGGGGAGCTGTTTTTT. The encoded protein is CASSSFREINTGELFF.

This chain joins TRBV28 and TRBJ2-7, with 11 bases that match TRBD1. V was pared by 6 bases and J by 4 bases, with 2 bases of the junction left unmatched. The CDR3 sequence is 13 residues long. Germline loops: CDR1 MDHEN, CDR2 SYDVKM. CDR3: CASRDRGLYEQYF. The CDR3 region has the DNA TGTGCCAGCAGGGACAGGGGGCTTTACGAGCAGTACTTC.

CDR3 region: CASSRDRGDEKLFF. CDR3 bases: TGTGCCAGCTCACGGGACAGGGGGGATGAAAAACTGTTTTTT. The chain employs TRBV18 and TRBJ1-4; 11 positions match TRBD1. Trimming took 4 bases from V and 6 from J; bases not matched to a gene: 1. Germline CDR1 is KGHSH and CDR2 is LQKENI. This CDR3 has 14 residues.

The genes are TRBV4-1 and TRBJ1-1, with TRBD1 matching over 7 bases. Trimming removed 5 bases from V and 2 bases from J; junction bases left unmatched: 5. CDR1 and CDR2 from the germline V gene are MGHRA and YSYEKL. The CDR3 runs 14 residues. The CDR3 region has the DNA TGCGCCAGCAGCACACGACAGGGAAACACTGAAGCTTTCTTT. This sequence encodes CASSTRQGNTEAFF.

V and J are TRBV28 and TRBJ2-7; D tentatively fits TRBD1 or TRBD2 (5 bases each). The V and J ends lost 2 bases and 0 bases respectively, with 11 bases between them. Germline V gives CDR1 MDHEN, CDR2 SYDVKM. The CDR3 consists of 15 residues. CDR3 sequence reads: CASSLGTGRSYEQYF. Written as DNA, the CDR3 is TGTGCCAGCAGTTTAGGGACGGGACGCTCCTACGAGCAGTACTTC.

V and J are TRBV5-1 and TRBJ1-1, with a weak D call TRBD1 (5 bases). The CDR3 has 13 amino acids. V was shortened by 4 bases and J by 4 bases, with 11 bases between the two germline ends. CDR1 and CDR2 from the germline V gene are SGHRS and YFSETQ. CDR3 sequence: CASSTRDRTEAFF. The DNA of the CDR3 is TGCGCCAGCAGCACCAGGGATCGCACTGAAGCTTTCTTT.

CDR3 loop: CASNIQGSNTEAFF. The CDR3, as DNA: TGCGCCAGCAACATCCAGGGGTCGAACACTGAAGCTTTCTTT. This sequence joins TRBV5-1 and TRBJ1-1; possible D gene TRBD1, 6 bases. CDR1 SGHRS and CDR2 YFSETQ come from the germline V gene. V was trimmed by 6 bases and J by 1 base, leaving 13 bases between them. There are 14 residues in the CDR3.

The chain uses TRBV3-1 (or the pseudogene TRBV3-2) and TRBJ2-7; 9 nucleotides line up with TRBD2. Germline CDR1 reads LGHDT; CDR2 reads YNNKEL (reference sequence). The V gene end was trimmed by 0 bases and the J gene end by 1 base; junction bases not matched to a gene: 7. The CDR3 sequence is 17 residues long. The CDR3 coding sequence is TGTGCCAGCAGCCAAGATTTGGCGGGAGGGTGGTCCTACGAGCAGTACTTC. Residues: CASSQDLAGGWSYEQYF.

The chain couples TRBV27 to TRBJ1-2, with 9 bases matching TRBD1. The junction had 12 bases not matched to a gene; V was cut back by 6 bases and J by 1 base. Germline values: CDR1 MNHEY, CDR2 SMNVEV (reference sequence). The CDR3 sequence is 17 residues long. As DNA, the CDR3 is TGTGCCAGCAGAACCCGAATTGGGACAGGGCATAACTATGGCTACACCTTC. Protein: CASRTRIGTGHNYGYTF.

This chain joins TRBV28 and TRBJ1-1, with D tentatively TRBD1 (5 bases). V shed 3 bases and J shed 0 bases, with 8 bases lying between them. The germline V gene encodes CDR1 MDHEN and CDR2 SYDVKM. The CDR3 consists of 14 residues. The CDR3 DNA reads as TGTGCCAGCAGTTTGGGACTTTTGAACACTGAAGCTTTCTTT. It yields the protein CASSLGLLNTEAFF.

This chain links TRBV5-4 with TRBJ2-1; possible D gene TRBD1, 7 bases. Trimming cost V 5 bases and J 4 bases, with 19 bases left between them. The CDR3 contains 16 residues. The V gene's germline CDR1 is SGHNT and CDR2 YYREEE (reference sequence). Here the CDR3 DNA reads TGTGCCAGCAGGTCCTTAGGGGGCGGGGTATACAATGAGCAGTTCTTC. The encoded protein is CASRSLGGGVYNEQFF.

Regarding this clone: At one end the junction does not follow the germline gene, possibly because of a read error. The chain employs TRBV7-2 and TRBJ2-2; no firm D call. CDR1 and CDR2 from the germline V gene are SGHTA and FQGNSA. The CDR3 has 15 amino acids. The CDR3 region has the DNA TGTGCCAGCAGCTTATCGGCTTTCAACACCCGGGAGCTGTTTTTT. Its translation: CASSLSAFNTRELFF.

This clone was detected only once. V gene TRBV4-3 combines with J gene TRBJ2-1; no clear D. Looked up from germline, CDR1 is LGHNA and CDR2 is YSLEER. Trimming left V 1 base short and J 4 bases short, with 8 bases between. This CDR3 is built from 14 residues. CDR3 in amino acids: CASSQVARYNEQFF. As DNA, the CDR3 is TGCGCCAGCAGCCAAGTGGCGCGGTACAATGAGCAGTTCTTC.

The chain recombines TRBV29-1 with TRBJ1-2; 12 bases match TRBD1. This CDR3 spans 17 amino acids. From germline, CDR1 is SQVTM and CDR2 ANQGSEA. Unmatched junction bases numbered 16, after V lost 7 bases and J lost 4 bases. The CDR3 nucleotides read TGCAGCGCCAGTAGCCGGGACAGGGGGCTGAGTGGCTATGGCTACACCTTC. It specifies CSASSRDRGLSGYGYTF.

V is TRBV12-3 or TRBV12-4 and J is TRBJ2-3; no reliable D call. The V gene lost 6 bases and the J gene lost 8 bases, with 9 bases spanning the gap. The CDR3 runs to 11 residues. CDR3 bases: TGTGCCAGCAGCCGGGCTGTTACGCAGTATTTT. Amino acid sequence: CASSRAVTQYF.

J is TRBJ1-5 and V is TRBV25-1; D not certain. Trimming stripped 3 bases from V and 0 bases from J, with 6 bases between. This CDR3 spans 14 amino acids. Germline V lookup: CDR1 MGHDK, CDR2 SYGVNS. CDR3 sequence reads: CASSDPLSNQPQHF. In nucleotides, the CDR3 is TGTGCCAGCAGTGACCCTCTTAGCAATCAGCCCCAGCATTTT.

J is TRBJ2-1 and V is TRBV30; 8 bases agree with TRBD2. The length of the CDR3 is 16 residues. Germline loops: CDR1 GTSNPN, CDR2 SVGIG (reference sequence). CDR3 residues: CAYGAGGLSSYNEQFF. The DNA for the CDR3 is TGTGCTTACGGGGCGGGGGGCCTCAGCTCCTACAATGAGCAGTTCTTC.

The table lists this clone with a count of one. CDR3 sequence reads: CASSLGTTAGGYTF. The CDR3 DNA sequence: TGTGCCAGCAGCCTCGGGACCACGGCGGGCGGCTACACCTTC. The chain employs TRBV5-6 and TRBJ1-2, with TRBD1 as a possible D gene (5 bases). Germline values: CDR1 SGHDT, CDR2 YYEEEE. This CDR3 comprises 14 residues. V lost 4 bases to trimming and J lost 8 bases, with 18 bases between them.

Written as DNA, the CDR3 is TGTGCCAGCAGCTCGGGACTAGTCACAGATACGCAGTATTTT. This codes for CASSSGLVTDTQYF. The rearrangement uses TRBV5-4 and TRBJ2-3; 8 bases are a match to TRBD2. V lost 3 bases to trimming and J lost 2 bases; unmatched junction nucleotides: 2. The CDR3 has 14 amino acids. CDR1 is SGHNT and CDR2 is YYREEE in the germline V gene (reference sequence).